Listed below are T cell receptor beta chains from one sample, sequenced in a study of T-cell reconstitution after alpha-beta-depleted transplantation in children. TCRdb reanalysed the PCR reads using MiXCR and keeps one entry per CDR3 protein. The sample shows approximately 110,000 distinct CDR3 sequences, 10% of them seen only once. The material was PBMCs, obtained before TCRalphabeta/CD19-depleted stem cell transplant. The receptor source for this set is a boy aged 2 to 10 with acute lymphoblastic leukemia, due to receive a stem cell transplant. CDR3s include the opening cysteine and the closing phenylalanine or tryptophan. A D gene is named only where the DNA matches it firmly. The size field is filled for only some rows; it gives once, few, many or a size class.

d_call: .
v_call: TRBV5-1
j_call: TRBJ1-1
clone_size: few
cdr3_aa: CASSLGGRGNEAFF
cdr3_nt: TGCGCCAGCAGCTTGGGGGGGCGCGGTAATGAAGCTTTCTTT

d_call: .
v_call: TRBV5-1
j_call: TRBJ2-3
clone_size: many
cdr3_aa: CASSLAVLSYTDTQYF
cdr3_nt: TGCGCCAGCAGCTTGGCCGTTTTATCCTACACAGATACGCAGTATTTT

d_call: .
v_call: TRBV4-2
j_call: TRBJ2-1
clone_size: few
cdr3_aa: CASSQARLYQREQFF
cdr3_nt: TGTGCCAGCAGCCAAGCCCGACTGTACCAGCGAGAGCAGTTCTTC

d_call: TRBD2
v_call: TRBV11-2
j_call: TRBJ2-5
clone_size: many
cdr3_aa: CASSLLAGAETQYF
cdr3_nt: TGTGCCAGCAGCTTACTAGCGGGAGCTGAGACCCAGTACTTC

d_call: .
v_call: TRBV12-3/TRBV12-4
j_call: TRBJ1-1
clone_size: many
cdr3_aa: CASSLSSTEAFF
cdr3_nt: TGTGCCAGCAGTTTGTCCTCCACTGAAGCTTTCTTT

d_call: .
v_call: TRBV5-1
j_call: TRBJ2-5
clone_size: many
cdr3_aa: CASSLGAEETQYF
cdr3_nt: TGCGCCAGCAGCTTGGGGGCAGAAGAGACCCAGTACTTC

d_call: .
v_call: TRBV6-5
j_call: TRBJ1-5
clone_size: many
cdr3_aa: CASSYSMQGYNQPQHF
cdr3_nt: TGTGCCAGCAGTTACTCCATGCAGGGGTACAATCAGCCCCAGCATTTT

d_call: TRBD1
v_call: TRBV15
j_call: TRBJ1-4
clone_size: .
cdr3_aa: CATSVNRGTNEKLFF
cdr3_nt: TGTGCCACCAGTGTCAACAGGGGAACTAATGAAAAACTGTTTTTT

d_call: .
v_call: TRBV13
j_call: TRBJ2-3
clone_size: few
cdr3_aa: CASTGRSTDTQYF
cdr3_nt: TGTGCCAGCACGGGGCGTAGCACAGATACGCAGTATTTT

d_call: .
v_call: TRBV7-7
j_call: TRBJ2-2
clone_size: few
cdr3_aa: CASSLMGSANTGELFF
cdr3_nt: TGTGCCAGCAGCTTGATGGGTTCGGCGAACACCGGGGAGCTGTTTTTT

d_call: .
v_call: TRBV5-6
j_call: TRBJ2-6
clone_size: .
cdr3_aa: CASSPLGGLSGANVLTF
cdr3_nt: TGTGCCAGCAGCCCCCTCGGGGGCCTCTCTGGGGCCAACGTCCTGACTTTC

d_call: .
v_call: TRBV3-1
j_call: TRBJ1-5
clone_size: .
cdr3_aa: CASSQDWTDQPQHF
cdr3_nt: TGTGCCAGCAGCCAAGATTGGACAGATCAGCCCCAGCATTTT

d_call: TRBD2
v_call: TRBV12-3/TRBV12-4
j_call: TRBJ2-3
clone_size: many
cdr3_aa: CASSLFPGGHTDTQYF
cdr3_nt: TGTGCCAGCAGTTTGTTTCCGGGAGGACACACAGATACGCAGTATTTT

d_call: TRBD2
v_call: TRBV18
j_call: TRBJ2-3
clone_size: .
cdr3_aa: CASSPPMPKRELDTQYF
cdr3_nt: TGTGCCAGCTCACCACCGATGCCGAAGCGGGAGTTGGATACGCAGTATTTT

d_call: TRBD2
v_call: TRBV6-1
j_call: TRBJ2-1
clone_size: few
cdr3_aa: CASSSGGGRVYNEQFF
cdr3_nt: TGTGCCAGCAGCTCTGGGGGAGGGAGGGTTTACAATGAGCAGTTCTTC

d_call: TRBD2
v_call: TRBV7-9
j_call: TRBJ2-5
clone_size: .
cdr3_aa: CASSPSRLAAYQETQYF
cdr3_nt: TGTGCCAGCAGCCCATCACGACTAGCGGCCTACCAAGAGACCCAGTACTTC

d_call: .
v_call: TRBV30
j_call: TRBJ1-2
clone_size: few
cdr3_aa: CAWSTPSGFYGYTF
cdr3_nt: TGTGCCTGGAGTACTCCTTCTGGATTCTATGGCTACACCTTC

d_call: TRBD1
v_call: TRBV5-1
j_call: TRBJ2-4
clone_size: few
cdr3_aa: CASSLGQGGAKNIQYF
cdr3_nt: TGCGCCAGCAGCTTGGGACAGGGGGGAGCCAAAAACATTCAGTACTTC

d_call: TRBD2
v_call: TRBV5-1
j_call: TRBJ2-1
clone_size: many
cdr3_aa: CASTRGTSRPSSYNEQFF
cdr3_nt: TGCGCCAGCACTCGTGGGACTAGTCGCCCCAGCTCCTACAATGAGCAGTTCTTC

d_call: .
v_call: TRBV15
j_call: TRBJ1-1
clone_size: .
cdr3_aa: CATSGPGRDTEAFF
cdr3_nt: TGTGCCACCAGCGGCCCGGGGCGCGACACTGAAGCTTTCTTT

d_call: .
v_call: TRBV5-4
j_call: TRBJ2-7
clone_size: .
cdr3_aa: CASSLEGVREQYF
cdr3_nt: TGTGCCAGCAGCTTGGAAGGGGTGCGGGAGCAGTACTTC

d_call: .
v_call: TRBV4-1
j_call: TRBJ2-1
clone_size: .
cdr3_aa: CASSQDRLQGGFYNEQFF
cdr3_nt: TGCGCCAGCAGCCAAGATAGGTTGCAGGGGGGGTTCTACAATGAGCAGTTCTTC

d_call: .
v_call: TRBV5-1
j_call: TRBJ1-1
clone_size: .
cdr3_aa: CASSFSPSRGVMNTEAFF
cdr3_nt: TGCGCCAGCAGCTTCTCACCCAGCAGGGGTGTTATGAACACTGAAGCTTTCTTT

d_call: TRBD1
v_call: TRBV6-5
j_call: TRBJ2-1
clone_size: many
cdr3_aa: CASALDDRVLCEQFF
cdr3_nt: TGTGCCAGCGCTTTGGACGACAGGGTACTGTGTGAGCAGTTCTTC

d_call: .
v_call: TRBV12-3/TRBV12-4
j_call: TRBJ1-2
clone_size: .
cdr3_aa: CASSLKGDYGYTF
cdr3_nt: TGTGCCAGCAGTTTAAAGGGGGACTATGGCTACACCTTC

d_call: .
v_call: TRBV5-6
j_call: TRBJ2-1
clone_size: .
cdr3_aa: CASGPSLKVDEQFF
cdr3_nt: TGTGCCAGCGGGCCTAGCTTAAAGGTCGATGAGCAGTTCTTC

d_call: .
v_call: TRBV15
j_call: TRBJ2-5
clone_size: few
cdr3_aa: CATSRDRAAVGTQYF
cdr3_nt: TGTGCCACCAGCAGAGATCGGGCGGCGGTAGGGACCCAGTACTTC

d_call: .
v_call: TRBV13
j_call: TRBJ2-1
clone_size: .
cdr3_aa: CASSLEALQNNEQFF
cdr3_nt: TGTGCCAGCAGCTTAGAGGCTCTCCAAAATAATGAGCAGTTCTTC

d_call: .
v_call: TRBV20-1
j_call: TRBJ1-2
clone_size: .
cdr3_aa: CSAGSGYGYTF
cdr3_nt: TGCAGTGCAGGGTCGGGCTATGGCTACACCTTC